This TCR beta chain was captured by sequencing in a study of technical replicates of blood from several donors. The length of the CDR3 is 12 residues. CDR1 is LNHDA, CDR2 SQIVND, per germline (reference sequence). The ends were cut back, 5 bases at V and 5 bases at J, with 9 bases in the middle. The protocol was immunoSEQ multiplex PCR, while the TCRdb copy is restricted to in-frame clones and leaves out a portion. The sample consists of tens of thousands of clones, over 95% of them appearing once. Sequencing was done on a sample of T cells isolated from PBMCs. The V gene is TRBV19, the J gene TRBJ1-2; D call uncertain. This TCR came from a human donor in good health. The CDR3 reads CASSYFGYGYTF. The CDR3 nucleotides read TGTGCCAGTAGTTACTTCGGGTATGGCTACACCTTC.